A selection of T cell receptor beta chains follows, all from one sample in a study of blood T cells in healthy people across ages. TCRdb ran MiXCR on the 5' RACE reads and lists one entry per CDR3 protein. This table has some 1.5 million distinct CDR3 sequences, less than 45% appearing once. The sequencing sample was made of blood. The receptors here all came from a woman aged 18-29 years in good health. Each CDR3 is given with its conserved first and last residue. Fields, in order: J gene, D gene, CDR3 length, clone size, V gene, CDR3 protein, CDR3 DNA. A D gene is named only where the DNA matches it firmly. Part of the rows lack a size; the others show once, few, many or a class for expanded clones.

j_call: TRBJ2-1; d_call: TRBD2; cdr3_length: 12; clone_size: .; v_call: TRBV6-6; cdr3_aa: CAGGLAGAEQFF; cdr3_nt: TGTGCCGGCGGACTAGCGGGGGCTGAGCAGTTCTTT
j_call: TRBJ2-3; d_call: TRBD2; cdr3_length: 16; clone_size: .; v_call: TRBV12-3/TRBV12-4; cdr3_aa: CASSLRTGGPTDTQYF; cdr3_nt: TGTGCCAGCAGTTTGAGGACGGGGGGGCCCACAGATACGCAGTATTTT
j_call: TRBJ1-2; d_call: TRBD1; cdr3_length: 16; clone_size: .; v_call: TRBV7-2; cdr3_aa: CASSSRTGRGNYGYTF; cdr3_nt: TGTGCCAGCAGCTCTAGGACAGGGAGGGGTAACTATGGCTACACCTTC
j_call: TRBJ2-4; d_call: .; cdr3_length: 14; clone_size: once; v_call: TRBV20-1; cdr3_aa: CSVMRNPRSNEQYF; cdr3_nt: TGCAGTGTTATGAGGAATCCACGTTCCAATGAGCAGTACTTC
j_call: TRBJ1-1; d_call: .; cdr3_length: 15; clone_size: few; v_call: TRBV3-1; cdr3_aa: CASSQELLGDTEAFF; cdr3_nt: TGTGCCAGCAGCCAAGAGTTGTTGGGAGACACTGAAGCTTTCTTT
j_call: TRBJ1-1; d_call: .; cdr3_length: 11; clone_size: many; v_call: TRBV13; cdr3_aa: CASSSDTEAFF; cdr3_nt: TGTGCCAGCAGTTCGGACACTGAAGCTTTCTTT
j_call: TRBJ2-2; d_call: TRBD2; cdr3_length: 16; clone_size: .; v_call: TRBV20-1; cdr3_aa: CSATRLAGDGTGELFF; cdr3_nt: TGCAGTGCTACGCGACTAGCGGGGGATGGCACCGGGGAGCTGTTTTTT
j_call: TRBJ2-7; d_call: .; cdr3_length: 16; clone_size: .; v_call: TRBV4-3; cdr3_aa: CASSPGRLASYNEQYF; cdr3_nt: TGCGCCAGCAGCCCCGGGCGGCTAGCGAGCTACAATGAGCAGTACTTC
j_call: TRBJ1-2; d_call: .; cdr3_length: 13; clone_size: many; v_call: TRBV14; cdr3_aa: CASSQDLNYGYTF; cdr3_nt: TGTGCCAGCAGCCAAGACCTTAACTATGGCTACACCTTC
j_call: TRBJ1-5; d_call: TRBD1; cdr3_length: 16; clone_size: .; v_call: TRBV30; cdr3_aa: CAWGAGGSVSNQPQHF; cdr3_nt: TGTGCCTGGGGGGCAGGGGGCTCTGTTAGCAATCAGCCCCAGCATTTT
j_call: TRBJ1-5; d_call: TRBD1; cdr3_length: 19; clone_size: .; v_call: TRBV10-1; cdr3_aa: CASSEPRGGDNYSNQPQHF; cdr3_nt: TGCGCCAGCAGTGAGCCCAGGGGGGGAGACAACTATAGCAATCAGCCCCAGCATTTT
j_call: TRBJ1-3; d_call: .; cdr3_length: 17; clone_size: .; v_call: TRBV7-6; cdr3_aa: CASSLSWRGEAGNTIYF; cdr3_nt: TGTGCCAGCAGCTTAAGCTGGCGGGGGGAAGCTGGAAACACCATATATTTT
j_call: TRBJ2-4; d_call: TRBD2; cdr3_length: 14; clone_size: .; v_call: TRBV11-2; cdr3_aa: CASSRIWAGEVQYF; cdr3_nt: TGTGCCAGCAGCCGAATTTGGGCGGGAGAGGTTCAGTACTTC
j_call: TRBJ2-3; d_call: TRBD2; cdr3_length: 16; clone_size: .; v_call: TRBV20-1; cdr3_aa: CSAKPLRLADTDTQYF; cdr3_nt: TGCAGTGCTAAGCCGCTAAGACTAGCGGACACAGATACGCAGTATTTT
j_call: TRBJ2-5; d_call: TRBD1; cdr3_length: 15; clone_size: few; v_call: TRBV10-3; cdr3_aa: CAISAAGGVLETQYF; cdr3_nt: TGTGCCATCAGTGCCGCAGGGGGCGTTTTGGAGACCCAGTACTTC
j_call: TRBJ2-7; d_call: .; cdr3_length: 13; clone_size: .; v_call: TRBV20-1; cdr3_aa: CSASRDQPYEQYF; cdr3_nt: TGCAGTGCTAGTAGGGACCAACCCTACGAGCAGTACTTC
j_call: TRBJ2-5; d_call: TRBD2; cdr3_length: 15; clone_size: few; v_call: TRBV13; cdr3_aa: CASSFVRGSSETQYF; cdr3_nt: TGTGCCAGCAGCTTCGTGCGGGGGAGTTCAGAGACCCAGTACTTC
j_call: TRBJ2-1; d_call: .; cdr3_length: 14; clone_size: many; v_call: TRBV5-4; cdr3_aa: CASSLRRTYNEQFF; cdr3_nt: TGTGCCAGCAGCCTGCGGAGAACCTACAATGAGCAGTTCTTC
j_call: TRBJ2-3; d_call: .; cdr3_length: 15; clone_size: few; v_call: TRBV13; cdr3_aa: CASSRGPSQLDTQYF; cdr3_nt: TGTGCCAGCAGCCGAGGTCCTAGTCAATTGGATACGCAGTATTTT
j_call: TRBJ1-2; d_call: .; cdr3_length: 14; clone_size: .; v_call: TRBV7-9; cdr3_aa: CASSLVLGAYGYTF; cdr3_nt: TGTGCCAGCAGCTTAGTACTGGGTGCCTATGGCTACACCTTC
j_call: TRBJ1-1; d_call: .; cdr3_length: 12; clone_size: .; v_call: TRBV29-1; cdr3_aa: CSVGRANTEAFF; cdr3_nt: TGCAGCGTTGGGAGGGCGAACACTGAAGCTTTCTTT
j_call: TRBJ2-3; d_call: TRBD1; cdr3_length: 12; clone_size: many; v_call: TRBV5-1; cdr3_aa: CASKQGGDTQYF; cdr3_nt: TGCGCCAGTAAACAGGGGGGAGATACGCAGTATTTT
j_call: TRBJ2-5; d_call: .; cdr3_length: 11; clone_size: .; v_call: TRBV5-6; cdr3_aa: CASKLYNEQYF; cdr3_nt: TGTGCCAGCAAGCTCTACAATGAGCAGTACTTC
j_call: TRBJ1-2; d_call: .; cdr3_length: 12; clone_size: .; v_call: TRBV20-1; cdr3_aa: CSANGANYGYTF; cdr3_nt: TGCAGTGCTAACGGAGCTAACTATGGCTACACCTTC
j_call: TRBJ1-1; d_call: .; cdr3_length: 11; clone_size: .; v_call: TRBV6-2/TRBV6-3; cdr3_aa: CASSRRVEAFF; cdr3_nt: TGTGCCAGCAGTAGGAGGGTTGAAGCTTTCTTT
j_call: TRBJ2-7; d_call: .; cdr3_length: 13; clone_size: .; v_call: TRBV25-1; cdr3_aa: CASSEWTGYEQYF; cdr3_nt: TGTGCCAGCAGTGAATGGACGGGATACGAGCAGTACTTC
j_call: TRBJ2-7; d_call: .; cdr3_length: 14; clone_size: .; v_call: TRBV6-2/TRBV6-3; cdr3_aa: CASSDTGPSYEQYF; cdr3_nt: TGTGCCAGCAGTGACACCGGGCCTTCCTACGAGCAGTACTTC
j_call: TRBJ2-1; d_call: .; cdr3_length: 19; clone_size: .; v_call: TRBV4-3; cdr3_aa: CASSQTGGWYTSGDNEQFF; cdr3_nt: TGCGCCAGCAGCCAAACAGGGGGCTGGTATACTAGCGGGGACAATGAGCAGTTCTTC
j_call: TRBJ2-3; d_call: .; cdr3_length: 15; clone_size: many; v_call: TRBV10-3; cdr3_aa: CAISEGQPSTDTQYF; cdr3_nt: TGTGCCATCAGTGAGGGGCAACCTAGCACAGATACGCAGTATTTT
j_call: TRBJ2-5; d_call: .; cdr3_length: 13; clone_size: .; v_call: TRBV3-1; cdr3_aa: CASSQVDRGTQYF; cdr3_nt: TGTGCCAGCAGCCAAGTTGATCGGGGGACCCAGTACTTC
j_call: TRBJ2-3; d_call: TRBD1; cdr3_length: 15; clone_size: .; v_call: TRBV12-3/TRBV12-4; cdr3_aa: CASRRGTGGPDTQYF; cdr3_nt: TGTGCCAGCAGGCGCGGGACAGGAGGTCCAGATACGCAGTATTTT
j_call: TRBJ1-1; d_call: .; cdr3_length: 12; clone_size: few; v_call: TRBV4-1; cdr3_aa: CASSQVETEAFF; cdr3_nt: TGCGCCAGCAGCCAAGTGGAGACTGAAGCTTTCTTT
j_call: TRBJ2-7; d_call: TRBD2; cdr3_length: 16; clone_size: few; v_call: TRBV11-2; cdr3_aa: CASSLDLSGSVYEQYF; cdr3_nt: TGTGCCAGCAGCTTAGATCTAAGCGGGAGTGTCTACGAGCAGTACTTC
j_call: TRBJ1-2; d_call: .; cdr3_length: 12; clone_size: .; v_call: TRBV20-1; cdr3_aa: CSARRPLYGYTF; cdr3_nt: TGCAGTGCTAGACGGCCCTTATATGGCTACACCTTC
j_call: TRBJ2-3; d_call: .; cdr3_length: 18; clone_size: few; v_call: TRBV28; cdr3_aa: CASSWGTGGSGLRDTQYF; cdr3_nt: TGTGCCAGCAGTTGGGGGACAGGCGGGAGCGGGTTACGAGATACGCAGTATTTT
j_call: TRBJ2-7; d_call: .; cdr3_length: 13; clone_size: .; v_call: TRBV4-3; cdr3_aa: CASSVVLSDEQYF; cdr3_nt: TGCGCCAGCTCGGTGGTGCTTAGCGATGAGCAGTACTTC
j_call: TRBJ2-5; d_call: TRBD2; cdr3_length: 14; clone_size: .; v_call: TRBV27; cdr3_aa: CASSPGLELQTQYF; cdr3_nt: TGTGCCAGCAGTCCGGGACTAGAACTCCAGACCCAGTACTTC
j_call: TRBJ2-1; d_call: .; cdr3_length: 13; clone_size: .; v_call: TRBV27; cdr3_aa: CASSPNQGGEQFF; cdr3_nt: TGTGCCAGCAGTCCCAACCAGGGGGGTGAGCAGTTCTTC
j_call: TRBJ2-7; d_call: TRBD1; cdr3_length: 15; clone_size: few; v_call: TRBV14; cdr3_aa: CASSQGTGPSYEQYF; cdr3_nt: TGTGCCAGCAGCCAAGGGACAGGGCCATCCTACGAGCAGTACTTC
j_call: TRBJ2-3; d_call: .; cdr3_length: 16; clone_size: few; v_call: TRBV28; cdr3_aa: CASNAKGYGGTDTQYF; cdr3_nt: TGTGCCAGCAACGCCAAGGGTTATGGGGGCACAGATACGCAGTATTTT
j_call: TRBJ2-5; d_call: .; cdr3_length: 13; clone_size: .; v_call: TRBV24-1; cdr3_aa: CATSEAGSGEQYF; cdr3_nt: TGTGCCACCAGTGAAGCCGGGTCCGGTGAGCAGTACTTC
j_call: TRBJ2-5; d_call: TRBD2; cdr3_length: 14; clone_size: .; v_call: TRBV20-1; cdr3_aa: CSALSGSAYNEQYF; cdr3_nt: TGCAGTGCCCTTAGCGGGAGTGCCTACAATGAGCAGTACTTC
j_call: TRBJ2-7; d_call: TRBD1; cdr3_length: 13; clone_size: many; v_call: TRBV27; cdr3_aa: CASRGQGTYEQYF; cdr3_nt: TGTGCCAGCAGGGGACAGGGTACCTACGAGCAGTACTTC
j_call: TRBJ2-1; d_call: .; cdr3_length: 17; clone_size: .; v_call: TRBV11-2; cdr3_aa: CASSSGGLGSDWHEQFF; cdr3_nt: TGTGCCAGCAGCTCCGGTGGGTTGGGCTCGGATTGGCATGAGCAGTTCTTC
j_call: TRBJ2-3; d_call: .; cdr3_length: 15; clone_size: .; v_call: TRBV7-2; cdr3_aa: CASSEVLKPTDAQYF; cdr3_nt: TGTGCCAGCAGCGAAGTCCTCAAACCCACAGATGCGCAGTATTTT
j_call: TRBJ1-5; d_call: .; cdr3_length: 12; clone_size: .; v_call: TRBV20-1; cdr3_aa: CSARLPTRGQHF; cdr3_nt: TGCAGTGCTAGACTTCCGACACGGGGCCAGCATTTT
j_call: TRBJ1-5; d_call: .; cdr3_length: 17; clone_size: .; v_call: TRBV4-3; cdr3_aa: CASSQDRGGVGNQPQHF; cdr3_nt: TGCGCCAGCAGCCAAGATAGGGGGGGAGTCGGCAATCAGCCCCAGCATTTT
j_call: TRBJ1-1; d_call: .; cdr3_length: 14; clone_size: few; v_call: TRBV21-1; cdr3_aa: CASSKAGQGKEAFF; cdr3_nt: TGTGCCAGCAGCAAAGCGGGACAGGGGAAGGAAGCTTTCTTT
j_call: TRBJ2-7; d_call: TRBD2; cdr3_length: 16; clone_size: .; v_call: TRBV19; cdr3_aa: CASSIDGGSGSYEQYF; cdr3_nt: TGTGCCAGTAGTATAGACGGGGGTAGCGGGAGCTACGAGCAGTACTTC
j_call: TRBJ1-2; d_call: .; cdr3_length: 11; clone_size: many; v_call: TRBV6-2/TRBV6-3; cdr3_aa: CASSSGSGYTF; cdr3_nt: TGTGCCAGCAGTTCGGGCTCTGGCTACACCTTC
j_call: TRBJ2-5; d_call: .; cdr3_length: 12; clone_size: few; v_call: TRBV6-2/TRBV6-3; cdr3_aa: CASQKGAETQYF; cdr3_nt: TGTGCCAGCCAAAAGGGCGCTGAGACCCAGTACTTC
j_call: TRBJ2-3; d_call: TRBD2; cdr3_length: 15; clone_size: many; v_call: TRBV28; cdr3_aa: CASSLGAGGVDTQYF; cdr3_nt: TGTGCCAGCAGTTTGGGCGCGGGAGGGGTAGATACGCAGTATTTT
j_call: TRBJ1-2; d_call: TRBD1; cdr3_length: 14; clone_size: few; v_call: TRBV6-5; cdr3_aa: CASSVTGRAYGYTF; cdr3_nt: TGTGCCAGCAGCGTGACAGGGAGGGCCTATGGCTACACCTTC